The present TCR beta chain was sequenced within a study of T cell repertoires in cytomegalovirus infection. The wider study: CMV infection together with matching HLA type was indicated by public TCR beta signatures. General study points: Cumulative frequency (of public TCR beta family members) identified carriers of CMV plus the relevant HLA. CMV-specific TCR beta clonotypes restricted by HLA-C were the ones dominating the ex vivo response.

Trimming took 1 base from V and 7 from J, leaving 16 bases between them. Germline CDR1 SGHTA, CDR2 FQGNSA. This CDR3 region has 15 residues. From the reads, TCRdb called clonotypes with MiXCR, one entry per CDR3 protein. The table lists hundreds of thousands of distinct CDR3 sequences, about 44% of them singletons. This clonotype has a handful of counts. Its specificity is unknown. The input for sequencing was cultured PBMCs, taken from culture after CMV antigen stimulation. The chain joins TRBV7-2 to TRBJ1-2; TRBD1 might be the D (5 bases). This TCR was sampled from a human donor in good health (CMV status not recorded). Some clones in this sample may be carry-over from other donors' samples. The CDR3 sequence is CASSLGGLGEFGYTF. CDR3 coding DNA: TGTGCCAGCAGCTTAGGCGGCCTGGGGGAGTTTGGCTACACCTTC.